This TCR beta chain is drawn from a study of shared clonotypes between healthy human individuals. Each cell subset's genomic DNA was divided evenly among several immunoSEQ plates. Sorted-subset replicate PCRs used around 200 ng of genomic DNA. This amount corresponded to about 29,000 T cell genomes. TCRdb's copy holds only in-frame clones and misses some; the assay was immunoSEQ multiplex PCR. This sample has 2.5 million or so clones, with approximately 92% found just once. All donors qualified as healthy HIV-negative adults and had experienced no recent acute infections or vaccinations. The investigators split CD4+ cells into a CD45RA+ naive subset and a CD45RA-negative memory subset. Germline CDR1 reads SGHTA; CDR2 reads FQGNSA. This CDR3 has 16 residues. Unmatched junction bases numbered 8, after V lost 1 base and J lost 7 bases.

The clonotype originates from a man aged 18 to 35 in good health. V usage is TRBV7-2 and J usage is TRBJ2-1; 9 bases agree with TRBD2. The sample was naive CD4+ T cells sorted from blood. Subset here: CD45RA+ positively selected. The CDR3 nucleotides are TGTGCCAGCAGCTTAGGGGTGACTAGCGGCAGGAATGAGCAGTTCTTC. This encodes CASSLGVTSGRNEQFF.